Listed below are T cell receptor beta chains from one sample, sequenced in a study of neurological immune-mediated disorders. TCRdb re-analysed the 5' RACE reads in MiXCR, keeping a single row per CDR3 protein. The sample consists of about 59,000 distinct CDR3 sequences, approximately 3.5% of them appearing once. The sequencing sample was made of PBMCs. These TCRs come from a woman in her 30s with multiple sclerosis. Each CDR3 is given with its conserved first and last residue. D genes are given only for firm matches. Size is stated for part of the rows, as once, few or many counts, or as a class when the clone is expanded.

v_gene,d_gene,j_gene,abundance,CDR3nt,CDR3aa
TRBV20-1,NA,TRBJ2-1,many,TGCAGTGCTAGAGCGTCTGGTCGGAGTAACAATGAGCAGTTCTTC,CSARASGRSNNEQFF
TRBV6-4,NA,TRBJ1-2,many,TGTGCCAGCAGTGACACAGGTCTGGGTTATGGCTACACCTTC,CASSDTGLGYGYTF
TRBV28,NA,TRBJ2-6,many,TGTGCCAGCGTGGACACCTCCTCCGGGGCCAACGTCCTGACTTTC,CASVDTSSGANVLTF
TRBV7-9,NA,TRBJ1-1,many,TGTGCCAGCAGTTTCTTACATGGGCTGAAAGCTTTCTTT,CASSFLHGLKAFF
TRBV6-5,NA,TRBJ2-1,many,TGTGCCAGCAGTGAGGGACCCTCCAATGAGCAGTTCTTC,CASSEGPSNEQFF
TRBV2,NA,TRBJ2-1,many,TGTGCCAGCAGTGATTTAATGGGTGAGCAGTTCTTC,CASSDLMGEQFF
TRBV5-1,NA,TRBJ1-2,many,TGCGCCAGCAGCTTGGCCGGGACGGATTATGGCTACACCTTC,CASSLAGTDYGYTF
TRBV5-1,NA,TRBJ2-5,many,TGCGCCAGCAGCTTAGGGGGATGGGGGACCCAGTACTTC,CASSLGGWGTQYF
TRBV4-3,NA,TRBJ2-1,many,TGCGCCAGCAGCCAGGGACGGATCCAAGGCGGTGAGCAGTTCTTC,CASSQGRIQGGEQFF
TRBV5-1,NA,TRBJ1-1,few,TGCGCCAGCAGCCCGGGGGGGGCTGAAGCTTTCTTT,CASSPGGAEAFF
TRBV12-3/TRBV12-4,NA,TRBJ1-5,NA,TGTGCCAGCAGTCCGAGGGGTGGGAGGGGCAATCAGCCCCAGCATTTT,CASSPRGGRGNQPQHF
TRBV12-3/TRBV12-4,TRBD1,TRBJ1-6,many,TGTGCCAGCAGCCGACAGGGGAGAAATAATTCACCCCTCCACTTT,CASSRQGRNNSPLHF
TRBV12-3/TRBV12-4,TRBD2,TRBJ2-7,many,TGTGCCAGCAGGGCCCCCACTAGCGGGGGGGCCGGCGAGCAGTACTTC,CASRAPTSGGAGEQYF
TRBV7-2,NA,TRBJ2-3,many,TGTGCCAGCAGCCCCGACTCGCGTACGCAGTATTTT,CASSPDSRTQYF
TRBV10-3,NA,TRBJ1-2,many,TGTGCCATCAGTGGGGGACACCCTAACTATGGCTACACCTTC,CAISGGHPNYGYTF
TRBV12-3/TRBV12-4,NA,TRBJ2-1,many,TGTGCCAGTACCGGGACCAACAATGAGCAGTTCTTC,CASTGTNNEQFF
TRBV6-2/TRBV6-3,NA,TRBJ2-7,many,TGTGCCAGTTCGGTGGGAGATGGTTACGAGCAGTACTTC,CASSVGDGYEQYF
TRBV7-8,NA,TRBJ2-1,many,TGTGCCAGCAGCTCCGGGACTCCCAATGAGCAGTTCTTC,CASSSGTPNEQFF
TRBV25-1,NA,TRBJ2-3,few,TGTGCCAGCAGTGAGCTAACAACTTCTGATACGCAGTATTTT,CASSELTTSDTQYF
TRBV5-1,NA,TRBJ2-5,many,TGCGCCAGCAGCTTAATAGGGGAGACCCAGTACTTC,CASSLIGETQYF
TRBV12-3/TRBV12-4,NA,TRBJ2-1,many,TGTGCCAGCAGCCTTAGGTCTCAGGGCGAGCAGTTCTTC,CASSLRSQGEQFF
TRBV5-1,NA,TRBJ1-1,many,TGCGCCAGCAGCTTTAGCTCCGTACAGGAGCGCTCTTTCTTT,CASSFSSVQERSFF
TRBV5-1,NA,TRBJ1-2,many,TGCGCCAGCAGCTTGTGGGGGGACTATGGCTACACCTTC,CASSLWGDYGYTF
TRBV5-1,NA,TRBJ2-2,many,TGCGCCAGCAGCTTGGACCCAGGGAGCACCGGGGAGCTGTTTTTT,CASSLDPGSTGELFF
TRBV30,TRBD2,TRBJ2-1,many,TGTGCCTGGAGATCCCTAGAGGAGCGGGAGGGCAATGAGCAGTTCTTC,CAWRSLEEREGNEQFF
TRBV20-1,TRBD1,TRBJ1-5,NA,TGCAGTGCTTCTCAGGGGGCCGGGTGGAATCAGCCCCAGAATTTT,CSASQGAGWNQPQNF
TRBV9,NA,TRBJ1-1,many,TGTGCCAGCAGCGCCCCCGGGGTGAACACTGAAGCTTTCTTT,CASSAPGVNTEAFF
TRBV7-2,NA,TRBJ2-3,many,TGTGCCAGCAGTTCATTCGGGGATACGCAGTATTTT,CASSSFGDTQYF
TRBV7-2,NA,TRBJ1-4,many,TGTGCCCGCACCGGTTGGGCTAATGAAAAACTGTTTTTT,CARTGWANEKLFF